This T cell receptor (beta chain) was retrieved from a study of molecular identifiers for immune sequencing clone quantification. TCRdb processed the PCR reads anew with MiXCR; each CDR3 protein has one entry. This table holds nearly 650,000 distinct CDR3 sequences, 25% found once. As CD8+CD4-CCR7+CD45RA+ cells, naive CD8 T cells were sorted. Points from the study as a whole: With a barcode shared among identical TCR molecules, highly expanded clone sizes could be underestimated. The share of molecules held by clones above 20 RNA copies was over 99% in effector cells and under 1% in naive cells.

V gave up 4 bases and J gave up 1 base, with 11 bases separating them. This CDR3 has 14 amino acids. The germline CDR1 and CDR2 sequences are SGDLS and YYNGEE. This clonotype was seen a few times. Its antigen is not identified. Material for sequencing was naive CD8+ T cells from blood, with Jurkat cell RNA spiked in. Subset defined: FACS-sorted CD8+CD4-CCR7+CD45RA+ naive T cells. The TCR comes from a human donor in good health. Some libraries in this study had Jurkat cell RNA spiked in. The chain has TRBV9 and TRBJ1-1; D ambiguous. The CDR3 region is CASSPPEGNTEAFF. CDR3 bases: TGTGCCAGCAGCCCTCCCGAAGGGAACACTGAAGCTTTCTTT.